The T cell receptor beta chain under discussion was sequenced for a study of blood T cell repertoires in COVID-19. Sequenced by immunoSEQ multiplex PCR; TCRdb stores in-frame clones only, minus some. The sample holds fewer than 400,000 clones, approximately 92% seen once. Those enrolled, adults aged roughly 18 to 90 years, came from 25 or so US areas. Cohorts were assigned according to the clinical history that participants reported. Before being deemed recovered, Cohort 3 donors had two negative PCRs, clearance, or symptom resolution. The TCR comes from a woman in her thirties who had recovered from COVID-19. Sequencing was done on a sample of PBMCs or T cells enriched from blood (not recorded which).

The CDR3: CASSVGSTGAYNEQFF. The CDR3 region has the DNA TGTGCCAGCAGCGTAGGTTCGACGGGAGCCTACAATGAGCAGTTCTTC. The rearrangement uses TRBV9 and TRBJ2-1; maybe TRBD2 (6 bases). Trimming took off 0 bases at V and 2 bases at J, with 12 bases between the two ends. In germline, CDR1 is SGDLS, CDR2 YYNGEE. This CDR3 has 16 residues.